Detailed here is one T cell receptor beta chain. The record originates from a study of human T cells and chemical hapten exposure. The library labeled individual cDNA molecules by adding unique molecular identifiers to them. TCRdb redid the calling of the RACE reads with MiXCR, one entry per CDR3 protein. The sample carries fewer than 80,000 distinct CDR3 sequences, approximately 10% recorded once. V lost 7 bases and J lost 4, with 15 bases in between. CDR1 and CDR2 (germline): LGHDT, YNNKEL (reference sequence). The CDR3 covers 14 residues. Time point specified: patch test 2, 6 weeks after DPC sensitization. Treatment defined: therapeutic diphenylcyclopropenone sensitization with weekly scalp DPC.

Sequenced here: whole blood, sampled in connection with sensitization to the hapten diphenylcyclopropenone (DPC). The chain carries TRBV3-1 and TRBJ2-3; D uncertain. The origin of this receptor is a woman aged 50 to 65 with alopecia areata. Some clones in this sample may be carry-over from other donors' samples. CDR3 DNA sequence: TGTGCCAGCAACCCTGGTTTGGGGTCAGATACGCAGTATTTT. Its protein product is CASNPGLGSDTQYF.